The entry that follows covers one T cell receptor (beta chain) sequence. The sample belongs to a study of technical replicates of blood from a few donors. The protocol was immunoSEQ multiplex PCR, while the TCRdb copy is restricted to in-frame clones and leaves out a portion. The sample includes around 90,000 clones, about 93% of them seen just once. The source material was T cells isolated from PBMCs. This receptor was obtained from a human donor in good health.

CDR3 region: CASSRRVQETQYF. CDR3 nucleotides: TGTGCCAGCAGCCGGCGGGTGCAGGAGACCCAGTACTTC. The V gene is TRBV5-6, the J gene TRBJ2-5, with TRBD2 as a possible D gene (5 bases). The CDR3 runs to 13 residues. The germline V gene has CDR1 SGHDT and CDR2 YYEEEE. With 4 bases removed from V and 5 bases from J, the gap between germline ends came to 12 bases.